What follows are 16 T cell receptor beta chains derived from one specimen sequenced in a study of beta chain features in type 1 diabetes. These receptors' targets are unknown. The isolated RNA, all of it, was reverse transcribed, so expressed TCRB transcripts were what got sequenced. Assay: immunoSEQ multiplex PCR; the TCRdb copy retains only in-frame clones and omits some. Here the sample spans 200,000 to 300,000 clones, roughly 22% being singletons. Findings of the study overall: In all four CD4+ subsets, TCRB CDR3 length was significantly, moderately reduced in type 1 diabetes.

The sample consisted of naive CD4+ T cells from blood. These receptor sequences come from a woman in her thirties or forties with type 1 diabetes.

The chain employs TRBV28 and TRBJ1-6, with TRBD1 identical over 8 bases. Unmatched junction bases numbered 8, after V lost 7 bases and J lost 9 bases. Germline V gene data show CDR1 as MDHEN and CDR2 as SYDVKM. The CDR3 is 14 residues long. The chain's CDR3 is CASTFPGGGSPLHF. CDR3 DNA: TGTGCCAGCACCTTCCCAGGGGGCGGTTCACCCCTCCACTTT.

The chain recombines TRBV15 with TRBJ2-7, with TRBD1 matching 9 bases. The CDR3 totals 13 residues. The germline V gene encodes CDR1 LNHNV and CDR2 YYDKDF (reference sequence). V was clipped by 5 bases and J by 6 bases; unmatched bases: 5. The CDR3 DNA is TGTGCCACCAGCCCTAAGGACAGGGGCGAGCAGTACTTC. Amino acids: CATSPKDRGEQYF.

The V and J genes are TRBV15 and TRBJ2-1; TRBD2 might be the D (6 bases). Germline V lookup: CDR1 LNHNV, CDR2 YYDKDF (reference sequence). The CDR3 is 12 amino acids. V lost 5 bases to trimming and J lost 9 bases, with 11 bases between them. The CDR3 region is CATSGGSSEQFF. In DNA, the CDR3 is TGTGCCACCAGCGGAGGGTCGAGTGAGCAGTTCTTC.

This clone has just a few counts. The genes are TRBV4-2 and TRBJ2-7; D may be TRBD2 (6 bases). The CDR3 is 15 residues long. The germline V gene encodes CDR1 LGHNA and CDR2 YNFKEQ. V gave up 0 bases and J gave up 7 bases, with 16 bases separating them. The CDR3 bases are TGTGCCAGCAGCCAAGAGCCGCGGGGAGCCGGAGAGCAGTACTTC. Protein product: CASSQEPRGAGEQYF.

CDR3 sequence (DNA): TGTGCCAGCAACTCATACAGGGCGGCCAAAAACATTCAGTACTTC. It yields the protein CASNSYRAAKNIQYF. The rearrangement links TRBV28 to TRBJ2-4; weak D call: TRBD1 (6 bases). Germline CDR1 is MDHEN and CDR2 is SYDVKM. V was shortened by 7 bases and J by 1 base, with 14 bases between the two germline ends. The CDR3 spans 15 residues.

This clone occurred a few times. This chain joins TRBV9 and TRBJ2-3; the D gene is possibly TRBD2 (7 bases). CDR3 length: 15 amino acids. V shed 3 bases and J shed 5 bases, with 16 bases lying between them. Looked up from germline, CDR1 is SGDLS and CDR2 is YYNGEE. The CDR3 sequence: CASSGLSGTQDTQYF. DNA of the CDR3: TGTGCCAGCAGCGGACTGAGCGGGACACAAGATACGCAGTATTTT.

J is TRBJ1-2 and V is TRBV30; TRBD1 aligns across 7 bases. V was pared by 5 bases and J by 8 bases, with 11 bases of the junction left unmatched. The CDR3 loop spans 13 amino acids. Germline V lookup: CDR1 GTSNPN, CDR2 SVGIG (reference sequence). The CDR3 loop is CAWRQGLLAGYTF. CDR3 DNA: TGTGCCTGGCGACAGGGCCTCCTCGCGGGCTACACCTTC.

Turning to this clone: One end of the junction is discordant with germline, which a read error may explain. The chain couples TRBV10-3 to TRBJ1-2; 8 bases line up with TRBD1. CDR3 length: 15 amino acids. Germline V gene sequence: CDR1 ENHRY, CDR2 SYGVKD. This CDR3 is CASSDSQTGAYGYTF. CDR3 DNA sequence: TGTGCCAGCAGTGACTCCCAGACAGGGGCCTATGGCTACACCTTC.

The rearrangement links TRBV6-5 to TRBJ2-7; D gene unclear. The CDR3 totals 14 residues. Trimming left V 7 bases short and J 6 bases short, with 19 bases between. Per the germline V gene, CDR1 is MNHEY and CDR2 is SVGAGI. The CDR3 DNA is TGTGCCAGCACTCCCTCCTCCTTCCGAGGCGAGCAGTACTTC. Encoded protein: CASTPSSFRGEQYF.

This clone was counted only a few times. The chain links TRBV28 to TRBJ2-7; TRBD1 agrees at 7 bases. The CDR3 loop spans 13 amino acids. The J segment lost 2 bases and the V segment lost 6 bases, leaving 4 bases of the junction unmatched. Germline V CDR1 and CDR2: MDHEN, SYDVKM. The CDR3 DNA is TGTGCCAGCAGCACAGGGGAGCCCTACGAGCAGTACTTC. Translation gives CASSTGEPYEQYF.

The chain combines TRBV19 with TRBJ2-7; maybe TRBD1 (6 bases). The V end lost 5 bases, the J end lost 2 bases, and 10 bases lay between the germline ends. The CDR3 is 13 residues long. CDR1 LNHDA and CDR2 SQIVND come from the germline V gene (reference sequence). The DNA for the CDR3 is TGTGCCAGTAGTTCGGGACACCCCTACGAGCAGTACTTC. As protein: CASSSGHPYEQYF.

This rearrangement joins TRBV4-1 to TRBJ1-1; D is ambiguous. The CDR3 runs 14 residues. Between the trimmed V and J ends, which lost 3 bases and 1 base, there was a span of 9 bases. CDR1 is MGHRA and CDR2 is YSYEKL in the germline V gene. Here the CDR3 DNA reads TGCGCCAGCAGCCAGGAGAATGAGAACACTGAAGCTTTCTTT. Encoded protein: CASSQENENTEAFF.

This clone has a handful of counts. The V gene is TRBV2, the J gene TRBJ1-5, with D unclear. Germline-derived CDR1 and CDR2 are SNHLY and FYNNEI. This CDR3 is built from 14 residues. The V end was cut by 2 bases, the J end by 3 bases, with 8 bases between. This CDR3 reads CASSEQLVNQPQHF. In nucleotides, the CDR3 is TGTGCCAGCAGTGAACAACTCGTCAATCAGCCCCAGCATTTT. Complete variable domain (other parts from reference TRBV2 and TRBJ1-5): EPEVTQTPSHQVTQMGQEVILRCVPISNHLYFYWYRQILGQKVEFLVSFYNNEISEKSEIFDDQFSVERPDGSNFTLKIRSTKLEDSAMYFCASSEQLVNQPQHFGDGTRLSIL.

The J gene is TRBJ2-1, the V gene TRBV6-6; D is perhaps TRBD2 (6 bases). Trimming took off 8 bases at V and 4 bases at J, with 18 bases between the two ends. The germline CDR1 and CDR2 sequences are MNHNY and SVGAGI (reference sequence). The CDR3 covers 15 residues. CDR3 in amino acids: CASLLMGRGYNEQFF. DNA of the CDR3: TGTGCCAGCCTACTTATGGGACGGGGGTACAATGAGCAGTTCTTC.

This clone was counted a few times. In DNA form, the CDR3 reads TGTGCCACCAGCAGAGAGAGGGAGGCCGGGGAGCTGTTTTTT. Protein sequence: CATSREREAGELFF. The chain recombines TRBV15 with TRBJ2-2; tentatively, D is TRBD2 (6 bases). This CDR3 has 14 residues. With 0 bases removed from V and 6 bases from J, the gap between germline ends came to 8 bases. Germline-derived CDR1 and CDR2 are LNHNV and YYDKDF (reference sequence). Supplemented by reference TRBV15 and TRBJ2-2, the full variable domain reads DAMVIQNPRYQVTQFGKPVTLSCSQTLNHNVMYWYQQKSSQAPKLLFHYYDKDFNNEADTPDNFQSRRPNTSFCFLDIRSPGLGDTAMYLCATSREREAGELFFGEGSRLTVL.

This chain uses TRBV2 with TRBJ2-2; D is ambiguous. The V gene's germline CDR1 is SNHLY and CDR2 FYNNEI. The CDR3 contains 14 residues. V was clipped by 5 bases and J by 6 bases, with 13 bases between them. The CDR3 DNA is TGTGCCAGCAGTAGCGAGAGGTCGGCCGGGGAGCTGTTTTTT. Its protein product is CASSSERSAGELFF.